This T cell receptor beta chain was identified in a study of T cells in women clearing cervical HPV infection (dated by TCRdb to 2016 to 2019). About the investigation overall: The cases were 20 to 30 women with histologically confirmed HPV16-related CIN3 or worse, and 2 of those women had invasive cancers. The controls were about two dozen women whose single incident HPV16 infection cleared within 12 months with no development of precancer or cancer. Blood from cases was collected at the visit at which the lesion was first identified, whereas blood from controls was collected once infection was no longer detected. For cases, the median interval between lesion detection and blood sampling was around 150 days, with an interquartile range of about 85 to 210 days. Because only a few women had HLA typing data, the possibility that HLA type acted as a confounder could not be ruled out. The exploratory proof-of-principle case-control study was nested within the Guanacaste HPV Natural History Study in Costa Rica and compared TCR repertoires across cervical HPV16 outcomes. Cases and controls were matched on year of sample collection and on age within five years. Median age was about 30 years in cases versus around 37 in controls, and baseline characteristics did not differ significantly. The parent cohort enrolled around 10,000 women aged 18 or older in Guanacaste, Costa Rica, during about 1992 to 1995 and followed them for more than 6 years. Five blinded duplicates per group were added as quality controls, giving approximately 60 samples: 50 or so participants and about ten replicates.

Comments on this clone: Its antigen is still unknown. The read halts 3 residues ahead of the CDR3 end, with the missing end drawn from the germline J gene. At the DNA level, this CDR3 is encoded by other sequences in the same sample as well.

Every participant had a single incident cervical HPV16 infection, and prevalent HPV16 infections were excluded. Cervical HPV DNA was detected with MY09/MY11 PCR, and genotyping was done with dot-blot hybridization. Under 19 mL of heparinized blood were centrifuged, and the buffy coat was aliquoted, frozen at -30°C, then stored at -80°C. QIAGEN kits were used to extract genomic DNA from buffy coat specimens. The CDR3 numbers 13 residues from cysteine through phenylalanine. The DNA has 30 bases, all within the CDR3, and is read from base 1. CDR1 and CDR2 are read off the germline V gene (reference sequence) as DFQATT and SNEGSKA. V and J lose 1 base and 4 bases, and a span of 8 bases separates them. Using the immunoSEQ assay, multiplex PCR amplified TCR beta CDR3 regions from an average of approximately 1,200 ng of genomic DNA per sample. Primer bias was corrected in the assay by using a complete synthetic TCR repertoire to establish an amplification baseline. Amplicons were sequenced on the Illumina platform. The authors' analysis ran thus. Sequence errors were corrected by clustering with frequency ratios and a modified nearest-neighbor algorithm, and the sequences were then analyzed in the immunoSEQ Analyzer using IMGT gene definitions. At each rarefaction depth, TCR richness and evenness were averaged over 20 rarefaction repeats, and samples with fewer sequences than the depth were excluded. Relative abundances of V, D and J genes were compared between groups using Wilcoxon rank sum tests, with FDR correction applied. An intraclass correlation of around 96% for TCR richness and an average of 76.4% across 65 to 80 gene segments were obtained from the blinded duplicates. In its TCRdb copy, this immuneACCESS table keeps in-frame sequences only and misses some clones. Where compared with another copy, unresolved V genes explain less than half of these, and the others have no known cause. V and J calls and clone size are copied from that table; D and trimming were computed from the DNA. In this sample's table one finds around 30,000 clones. The ten largest clones capture approximately 2.8% of the sample.

The study at large found these results: Random forest classifiers that combined richness and V gene abundances separated cases from controls with an estimated AUC of around 0.83. Because the number of T cells in each sample was unknown, differences in richness could reflect differing T-cell content rather than repertoire biology. TRBV6-7 relative abundance was lower in cases than in controls (approximately 0.11% versus 0.16%; Bonferroni P = 0.0008). Whether associations preceded infection or resulted from infection could not be shown with the cross-sectional design, and effector/memory subsets and HPV-specific T cells were not isolated. TCR repertoire richness was significantly higher in CIN3+ cases than in controls across sequencing depths, while evenness did not differ.

The clonotype comes from a woman aged 18 to 75 with a cervical HPV16 infection that either progressed to CIN3+ or cleared (not recorded which). The specimen sequenced was blood buffy coat. The sequence links TRBV20-1 to TRBJ1-3; TRBD1 is possibly the D segment (5 matching bases). This receptor carries the CDR3 CSARAGSGNTIYF. CDR3 DNA (partial): TGCAGTGCTAGAGCAGGGTCCGGAAACACC.